This TCR beta chain was recovered during a study of blood T cell repertoires in COVID-19. The table came from immunoSEQ multiplex PCR; TCRdb's copy has only in-frame clones and leaves some out. Altogether under 300,000 clones are present, nearly 90% being singletons, with the ten largest covering about 2%. The germline CDR1 and CDR2 sequences are SGHTA and FQGTGA. The CDR3 extends over 14 amino acids. V was clipped by 2 bases and J by 3 bases, with 11 bases between them. Recovered status in Cohort 3 required two negative PCRs, clearance, or symptom resolution. The material sequenced was PBMCs or T cells enriched from blood (not recorded which). The clonotype originates from a woman in her sixties or seventies who had recovered from COVID-19. This rearrangement joins TRBV7-3 to TRBJ2-7, with a tentative D call TRBD1 (6 bases). The CDR3, as DNA: TGTGCCAGCAGCTTAGGGGACAAGTACTACGAGCAGTACTTC. Translated: CASSLGDKYYEQYF.